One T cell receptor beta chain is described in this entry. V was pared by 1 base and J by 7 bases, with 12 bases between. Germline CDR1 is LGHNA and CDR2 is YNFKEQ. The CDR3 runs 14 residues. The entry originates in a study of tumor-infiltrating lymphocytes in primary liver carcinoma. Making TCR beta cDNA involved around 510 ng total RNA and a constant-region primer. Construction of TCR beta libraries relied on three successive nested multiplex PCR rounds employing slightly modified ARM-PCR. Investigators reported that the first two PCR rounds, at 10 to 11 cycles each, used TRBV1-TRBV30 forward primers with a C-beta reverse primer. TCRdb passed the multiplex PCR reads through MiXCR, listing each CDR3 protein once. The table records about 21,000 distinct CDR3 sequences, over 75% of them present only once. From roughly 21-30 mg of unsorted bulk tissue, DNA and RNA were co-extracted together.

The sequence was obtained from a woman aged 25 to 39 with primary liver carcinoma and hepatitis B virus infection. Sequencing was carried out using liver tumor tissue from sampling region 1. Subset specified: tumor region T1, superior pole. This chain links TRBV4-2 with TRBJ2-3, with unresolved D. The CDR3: CASSQVRGTNTQYF. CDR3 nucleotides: TGTGCCAGCAGCCAAGTTAGAGGTACAAATACGCAGTATTTT.